The 3 T cell receptor beta chains reported below all come from one sample, sequenced in a study of blood T cell repertoires in COVID-19. TCRdb's table, derived via immunoSEQ multiplex PCR, lists solely in-frame clones and lacks some. The profile shows 310,000 or so clones, approximately 90% of them singletons. The sequenced sample consisted of peripheral blood. These receptor sequences come from a woman aged 30 to 39 with COVID-19, enrolled during active disease.

The chain recombines TRBV6-5 with TRBJ2-7; 11 bases are a match to TRBD2. Germline V lookup: CDR1 MNHEY, CDR2 SVGAGI. This CDR3 contains 15 residues. V lost 2 bases, J lost 3 bases, and 3 bases stayed unmatched. The CDR3 bases are TGTGCCAGCAGTTACAGTAGCGGGAGGGACTACGAGCAGTACTTC. It is translated as CASSYSSGRDYEQYF.

The chain has TRBV7-8 and TRBJ2-7, with no clear D. Germline V gene data show CDR1 as SGHVS and CDR2 as FQNEAQ. The CDR3 consists of 14 residues. V was shortened by 5 bases and J by 9 bases, with 20 bases between the two germline ends. CDR3 loop: CASSRPGPIPVQYF. The CDR3 region has the DNA TGTGCCAGCAGCAGACCGGGTCCTATCCCGGTGCAGTACTTC.

This clone was detected once. The chain uses TRBV6-4 and TRBJ2-7; 14 bases are a match to TRBD2. This CDR3 contains 17 residues. Germline CDR1 and CDR2: MRHNA and SNTAGT. With V trimmed by 6 bases and J by 5 bases, 12 bases remained unmatched. CDR3 amino acids: CASRGTSGRGRSHEQYF. DNA of the CDR3: TGTGCCAGCAGGGGGACTAGCGGGAGAGGTCGTTCCCACGAGCAGTACTTC.